This T cell receptor (beta chain) derives from a study of control samples from healthy donors and cancer patients. Assay used: immunoSEQ multiplex PCR; TCRdb lists only in-frame clones, some missing. The data hold 85,000 to 90,000 clones, with 86% observed a single time. There are 19 residues in the CDR3. Germline CDR1 and CDR2: MNHEY and SMNVEV (reference sequence). V shed 4 bases and J 1 base; nucleotides not matched to a gene: 13. Sequenced sample: blood. This receptor was identified in a man younger than 45 in good health. The chain couples TRBV27 to TRBJ1-5; 10 bases are shared with TRBD1. CDR3 coding DNA: TGTGCCAGCAGTTCCCTCCGGGGGACAGGGGTGGGGAGCAATCAGCCCCAGCATTTT. Its protein product is CASSSLRGTGVGSNQPQHF.